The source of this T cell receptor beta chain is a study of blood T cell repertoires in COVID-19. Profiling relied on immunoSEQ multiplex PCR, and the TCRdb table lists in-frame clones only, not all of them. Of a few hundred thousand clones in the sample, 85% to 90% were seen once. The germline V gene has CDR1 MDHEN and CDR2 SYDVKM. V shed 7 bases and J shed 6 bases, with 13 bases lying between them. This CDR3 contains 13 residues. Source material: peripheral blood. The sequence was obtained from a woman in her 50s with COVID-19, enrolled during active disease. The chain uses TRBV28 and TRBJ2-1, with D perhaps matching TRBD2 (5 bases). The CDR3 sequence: CASTDGLSNEQFF. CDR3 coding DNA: TGTGCCAGCACCGATGGACTTTCCAATGAGCAGTTCTTC.